The 18 T cell receptor beta chains given below trace back to one sample, sequenced in a study of technical replicates of blood from a few donors. Using immunoSEQ multiplex PCR, the repertoire was profiled, and TCRdb retains in-frame clones only, with some absent. This table has 45,000 to 55,000 clones, roughly 94% appearing once. Input material: T cells isolated from PBMCs. The receptors were sampled from a human donor in good health.

V and J are TRBV10-3 and TRBJ2-7, with 16 bases that match TRBD2. CDR1 and CDR2 (germline): ENHRY, SYGVKD. Trimming cost V 5 bases and J 4 bases; bases outside gene matches: 11. The CDR3 runs 18 residues. The CDR3 bases are TGTGCCATCAGTTCGGGACTAGCGGGAGGGCCCCAGACTTACGAGCAGTACTTC. Its protein is CAISSGLAGGPQTYEQYF.

The chain joins TRBV19 to TRBJ2-2; the match to TRBD2 covers 8 bases. The J segment lost 3 bases and the V segment lost 3 bases, leaving 6 bases of the junction unmatched. This CDR3 is 16 amino acids long. Looked up from germline, CDR1 is LNHDA and CDR2 is SQIVND (reference sequence). In nucleotides, the CDR3 is TGTGCCAGTAGTATCGCTAGCGGGCACTACACCGGGGAGCTGTTTTTT. Translating gives CASSIASGHYTGELFF.

This chain links TRBV5-6 with TRBJ2-7; TRBD2 might be the D (7 bases). The CDR3 sequence is 15 residues long. Germline V gene lookup returns CDR1 SGHDT and CDR2 YYEEEE. V was clipped by 4 bases and J by 3 bases, with 17 bases between them. CDR3 protein: CASSVWMGGLYEQYF. CDR3 DNA sequence: TGTGCCAGCAGCGTTTGGATGGGGGGGCTCTACGAGCAGTACTTC.

V gene TRBV12-5 combines with J gene TRBJ2-3; TRBD2 is a possible D gene (6 bases). Germline assignment: CDR1 LGHNT and CDR2 FRNRAP. The CDR3 totals 13 residues. With 2 bases removed from V and 4 bases from J, the gap between germline ends came to 7 bases. The CDR3 spells CASGLSGADTQYF. The DNA for the CDR3 is TGTGCTAGTGGTTTGTCGGGGGCAGATACGCAGTATTTT.

This clone was seen a few times. This chain links TRBV28 with TRBJ2-2, with TRBD2 identical over 15 bases. V gave up 1 base and J gave up 2 bases; unmatched junction bases: 8. CDR1 and CDR2 (germline): MDHEN, SYDVKM. This CDR3 spans 20 amino acids. CDR3 sequence (DNA): TGTGCCAGCAGTTTATTTTATCAGGGACTAGCGGGAGGTAACACCGGGGAGCTGTTTTTT. Translating gives CASSLFYQGLAGGNTGELFF.

V usage is TRBV5-4 and J usage is TRBJ2-1; D not resolved. Germline V gives CDR1 SGHNT, CDR2 YYREEE (reference sequence). With 0 bases removed from V and 6 bases from J, the gap between germline ends came to 10 bases. The CDR3 loop spans 14 amino acids. The CDR3: CASSLDSYINEQFF. The CDR3 DNA sequence: TGTGCCAGCAGCTTGGATAGCTATATCAATGAGCAGTTCTTC.

The chain uses TRBV7-8 and TRBJ1-3; no reliable D call. Trimming removed 1 base at V and 0 bases at J, with 13 bases between. The germline V gene has CDR1 SGHVS and CDR2 FQNEAQ. This CDR3 contains 17 residues. Here the CDR3 DNA reads TGTGCCAGCAGCTTAGTCCTTGCCCAGTACTCTGGAAACACCATATATTTT. Translated, it gives CASSLVLAQYSGNTIYF.

The chain combines TRBV11-2 with TRBJ2-1; D not resolved. V was clipped by 5 bases and J by 0 bases, with 17 bases between them. Germline CDR1 is SGHAT and CDR2 is FQNNGV. This CDR3 has 17 amino acids. CDR3 loop: CASSPLIAAFSYNEQFF. CDR3 in DNA: TGTGCCAGCAGCCCCTTGATCGCGGCCTTCTCCTACAATGAGCAGTTCTTC.

This chain joins TRBV7-9 and TRBJ1-3; no firm D call. V was cut by 1 base and J by 3 bases, with 7 bases left in between. Germline V lookup: CDR1 SEHNR, CDR2 FQNEAQ (reference sequence). The CDR3 totals 14 residues. The CDR3 bases are TGTGCCAGCAGCTTAGGGAGGGATGGAAACACCATATATTTT. Translating gives CASSLGRDGNTIYF.

This chain connects TRBV15 to TRBJ1-2, with 8 nucleotides matching TRBD1. This CDR3 spans 14 amino acids. Germline V lookup: CDR1 LNHNV, CDR2 YYDKDF (reference sequence). V lost 5 bases, J lost 4 bases, and 6 bases stayed unmatched. The CDR3 loop reads CATSERTGLYGYTF. As DNA, the CDR3 is TGTGCCACCAGCGAGCGGACAGGGCTCTATGGCTACACCTTC.

The chain couples TRBV18 to TRBJ2-7, with 9 bases aligning to TRBD2. The length of the CDR3 is 16 residues. The junction had 8 bases not matched to a gene; V was cut back by 2 bases and J by 3 bases. In germline, CDR1 is KGHSH, CDR2 LQKENI. CDR3: CASSPGLAGLNYEQYF. DNA of the CDR3: TGTGCCAGCTCACCAGGGCTAGCGGGGCTCAACTACGAGCAGTACTTC.

This rearrangement joins TRBV6-6 to TRBJ2-1; 12 bases fit TRBD1. Germline V gives CDR1 MNHNY, CDR2 SVGAGI (reference sequence). Trimming took 6 bases from V and 6 from J; bases not matched to a gene: 9. The CDR3 sequence is 16 residues long. CDR3 loop: CASRDPGQGAVNEQFF. CDR3 sequence (DNA): TGTGCCAGCAGAGACCCGGGACAGGGGGCAGTCAATGAGCAGTTCTTC.

This chain links TRBV18 with TRBJ2-3, with D perhaps TRBD1 (6 bases). V shed 2 bases and J shed 8 bases, with 17 bases lying between them. Germline V gene lookup returns CDR1 KGHSH and CDR2 LQKENI. The CDR3 is 15 residues long. The CDR3 spells CASSPVQGELGTQYF. The DNA for the CDR3 is TGTGCCAGCTCACCAGTACAGGGAGAGTTAGGTACGCAGTATTTT.

In this sample, this clone turned up once. This chain uses TRBV5-1 with TRBJ2-1; D is undetermined. CDR1 and CDR2 (germline): SGHRS, YFSETQ. There are 15 residues in the CDR3. The V end lost 0 bases, the J end lost 0 bases, and 7 bases lay between the germline ends. The CDR3 protein is CASSLGGSSYNEQFF. CDR3 DNA sequence: TGCGCCAGCAGCTTGGGCGGTAGCTCCTACAATGAGCAGTTCTTC.

J is TRBJ2-7 and V is TRBV6-5, with 7 bases fitting TRBD1. The germline V gene encodes CDR1 MNHEY and CDR2 SVGAGI. The CDR3 is 15 amino acids. V lost 0 bases, J lost 2 bases, and 4 bases stayed unmatched. The CDR3 here is CASSYSRQGAYEQYF. The CDR3 DNA follows: TGTGCCAGCAGTTACTCGAGACAGGGTGCCTACGAGCAGTACTTC.

This chain connects TRBV5-1 to TRBJ2-1; 7 positions agree with TRBD2. V lost 6 bases, J lost 4 bases, and 13 bases stayed unmatched. The germline CDR1 and CDR2 sequences are SGHRS and YFSETQ. The CDR3 covers 16 residues. CDR3 in DNA: TGCGCCAGCACCTTAGAAGGACTAGGAAAATACAATGAGCAGTTCTTC. Its translation: CASTLEGLGKYNEQFF. The variable domain in full, completed from reference TRBV5-1 and TRBJ2-1, reads KAGVTQTPRYLIKTRGQQVTLSCSPISGHRSVSWYQQTPGQGLQFLFEYFSETQRNKGNFPGRFSGRQFSNSRSEMNVSTLELGDSALYLCASTLEGLGKYNEQFFGPGTRLTVL.

The chain joins TRBV28 to TRBJ1-1; a weak D match, TRBD1 (6 bases). The CDR3 extends over 13 amino acids. Looked up from germline, CDR1 is MDHEN and CDR2 is SYDVKM. Trimming stripped 5 bases from V and 0 bases from J, with 7 bases between. This CDR3 reads CASSRGMNTEAFF. The CDR3, as DNA: TGTGCCAGCAGTAGGGGGATGAACACTGAAGCTTTCTTT.

This chain uses TRBV29-1 with TRBJ1-1; 8 bases fit TRBD1. The CDR3 covers 13 residues. J gave up 4 bases and V 7 bases, and 8 bases lay outside the gene matches. Germline V gene sequence: CDR1 SQVTM, CDR2 ANQGSEA. The CDR3 spells CSAQTGAGTEAFF. The CDR3 nucleotides read TGCAGCGCCCAGACAGGGGCTGGCACTGAAGCTTTCTTT.